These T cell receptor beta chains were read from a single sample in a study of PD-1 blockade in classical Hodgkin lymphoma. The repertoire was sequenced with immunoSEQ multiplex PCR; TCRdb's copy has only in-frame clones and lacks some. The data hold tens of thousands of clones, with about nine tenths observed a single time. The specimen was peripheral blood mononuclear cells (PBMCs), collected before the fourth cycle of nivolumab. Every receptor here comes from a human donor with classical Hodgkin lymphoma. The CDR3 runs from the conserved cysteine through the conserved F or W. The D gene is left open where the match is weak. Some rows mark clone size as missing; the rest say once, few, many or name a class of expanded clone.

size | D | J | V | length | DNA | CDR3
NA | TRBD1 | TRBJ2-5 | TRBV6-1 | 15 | TGTGCCAGCAGTGGGCCCGGGACAGCTGTAAAGACCCAGTACTTC | CASSGPGTAVKTQYF
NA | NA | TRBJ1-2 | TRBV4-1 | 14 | TGCGCCAGCAGCCACGCGGGCACCAACTATGGCTACACCTTC | CASSHAGTNYGYTF
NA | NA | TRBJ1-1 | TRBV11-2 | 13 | TGTGCCAGCAGCTTAATACGGAACACTGAAGCTTTCTTT | CASSLIRNTEAFF
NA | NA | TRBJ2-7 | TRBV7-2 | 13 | TGTGCCAGCAGCCTGCGCCCTCTCTACGAGCAGTACTTC | CASSLRPLYEQYF
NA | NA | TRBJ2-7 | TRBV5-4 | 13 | TGTGCCAGCAGCTTCCGGGGCGAATACGAGCAGTACTTC | CASSFRGEYEQYF
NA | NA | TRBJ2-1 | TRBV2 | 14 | TGTGCCAGCATCGAAGGACTAAAGTACAATGAGCAGTTCTTC | CASIEGLKYNEQFF
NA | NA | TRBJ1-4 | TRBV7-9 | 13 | TGTGCCAGCAGCCCCAAAGAGAATGAAAAACTGTTTTTT | CASSPKENEKLFF
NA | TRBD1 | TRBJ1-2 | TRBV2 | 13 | TGTGCCAGCAGAGGACAGGGGGCGGGTGGCTACACCTTC | CASRGQGAGGYTF
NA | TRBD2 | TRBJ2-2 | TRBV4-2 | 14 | TGTGCCAGCAGCCTAGCGGGGAACACCGGGGAGCTGTTTTTT | CASSLAGNTGELFF
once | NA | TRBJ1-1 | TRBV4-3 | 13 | TGCGCCAGCAGCCGACTAACGAACACTGAAGCTTTCTTT | CASSRLTNTEAFF
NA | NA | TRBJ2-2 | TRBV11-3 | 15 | TGTGCCAGCAGCTCAAGAGGGGGGTCTAACGGGGAGCTGTTTTTT | CASSSRGGSNGELFF
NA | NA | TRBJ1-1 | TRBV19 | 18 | TGTGCCAGTATCCCTACGAAGGGGCGGGGTCCCGAGGGGACTGAAGCTTTCTTT | CASIPTKGRGPEGTEAFF
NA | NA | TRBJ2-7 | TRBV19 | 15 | TGTGCCAGTAGTGTAAGTTTTGACACGACCTACGAGCAGTACTTC | CASSVSFDTTYEQYF
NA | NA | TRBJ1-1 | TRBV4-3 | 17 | TGCGCCAGCAGCCAAGACGGGACTCAGATACTGAACACTGAAGCTTTCTTT | CASSQDGTQILNTEAFF
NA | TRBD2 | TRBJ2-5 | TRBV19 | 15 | TGTGCCAGTAGTATGAGGGGCGGGGGGGCGAAGACCCAGTACTTC | CASSMRGGGAKTQYF
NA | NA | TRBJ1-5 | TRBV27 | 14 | TGTGCCAGCAGTTTCGGACGGGGCAATCAGCCCCAGCATTTT | CASSFGRGNQPQHF
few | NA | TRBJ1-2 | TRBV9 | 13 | TGTGCCAGCAGCGTAGGACAGGACTATGGCTACACCTTC | CASSVGQDYGYTF
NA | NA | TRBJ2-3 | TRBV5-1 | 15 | TGCGCCAGCAGCTTGGCGGCGGGGAGCACAGATACGCAGTATTTT | CASSLAAGSTDTQYF
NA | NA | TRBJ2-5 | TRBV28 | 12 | TGTGCCAGCAGTTTAGAATCGGAGACCCAGTACTTC | CASSLESETQYF
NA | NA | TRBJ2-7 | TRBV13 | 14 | TGTGCCAGCAGCTCCCGGGCCCCAAGGGACGAGCAGTACTTC | CASSSRAPRDEQYF